This paragraph reports one TCR beta chain. The data derive from a study of blood T cell repertoires in COVID-19. Study context: Sample material is recorded as cDNA or gDNA derived from T cells, B-cell-depleted T cells, or PBMCs.

CDR1 SEHNR and CDR2 FQNEAQ come from the germline V gene (reference sequence). V gave up 6 bases and J gave up 11 bases, with 16 bases separating them. The CDR3 extends over 12 amino acids. While infection was still active, Seattle patients were enrolled and then followed longitudinally. Produced via immunoSEQ multiplex PCR; TCRdb's table is partial and in-frame only. The sample consists of fewer than 200,000 clones, roughly 80% of them appearing once. Specimen: peripheral blood. The V gene is TRBV7-9, the J gene TRBJ1-1; a weak D match, TRBD1 (6 bases). The clonotype comes from a woman aged 80 or over with COVID-19, enrolled during active disease. The CDR3 here is CASRDRAADAFF. Here the CDR3 DNA reads TGTGCCAGCAGGGACAGAGCTGCCGATGCTTTCTTT. Filled out from reference TRBV7-9 and TRBJ1-1, the complete variable domain reads DTGVSQNPRHKITKRGQNVTFRCDPISEHNRLYWYRQTLGQGPEFLTYFQNEAQLEKSRLLSDRFSAERPKGSFSTLEIQRTEQGDSAMYLCASRDRAADAFFGQGTRLTVV.